Listed below are T cell receptor beta chains from one sample, sequenced in a study of CD4 T cells in relation to SARS-CoV-2 and coronaviruses. The antigens of these receptors remain unknown. Here immunoSEQ multiplex PCR was the method, and the copy in TCRdb shows in-frame clones only, minus some. This sample has about 19,000 clones, with about 80% found just once. Sequencing was performed on CD4+ T cells from PBMCs, cultured in vitro. These receptors came from a human donor in good health. Both conserved end residues are part of each CDR3.

j_call | v_call | cdr3_aa
TRBJ1-1 | TRBV5-1 | CASSLAGRSEAFF
TRBJ2-1 | TRBV23-1 | CASSHEFYNEQFF
TRBJ2-5 | TRBV6-5 | CASSVTGTSQETQYF
TRBJ1-2 | TRBV7-9 | CASSSALIYGYTF
TRBJ2-2 | TRBV5-1 | CASSPSGGGTGELFF
TRBJ2-3 | TRBV6-5 | CASSSLYRDTQYF
TRBJ1-2 | TRBV5-4 | CASSSLGSYTF
TRBJ1-1 | TRBV4-3 | CASSQPKTTGNTEAFF
TRBJ2-5 | TRBV5-5 | CASSLLGRQETQYF
TRBJ2-5 | TRBV29-1 | CSVDVTSGRRETQYF
TRBJ1-6 | TRBV28 | CASSPGGGSYRSPLHF
TRBJ2-7 | TRBV27 | CASSLTPHDEQYF
TRBJ1-3 | TRBV7-2 | CASSPGGSGNTIYF
TRBJ2-7 | TRBV20-1 | CSASSGYEQYF
TRBJ2-5 | TRBV19 | CASTPQAGVQETQYF
TRBJ2-2 | TRBV3-1/TRBV3-2 | CASSQGLAGNTGELFF
TRBJ1-5 | TRBV7-2 | CASSLVAGSNQPQHF
TRBJ2-1 | TRBV29-1 | CSVDGQPSTSYNEQFF
TRBJ2-3 | TRBV7-3 | CASSLRYAGVASNTQYF
TRBJ1-3 | TRBV7-8 | CASSPIRGEGNTIYF
TRBJ2-6 | TRBV9 | CASSASSGANVLTF
TRBJ2-7 | TRBV25-1 | CASQGTFFAGEQYF
TRBJ1-1 | TRBV7-9 | CASRLGGLNTEAFF
TRBJ1-2 | TRBV12-3/TRBV12-4 | CASRSTAYHGYTF
TRBJ2-5 | TRBV7-9 | CASSLGGSAETQYF
TRBJ2-7 | TRBV30 | CAWSVALAGGEQYF
TRBJ1-5 | TRBV4-3 | CASSQDWHGPNQPQHF
TRBJ2-5 | TRBV9 | CASSPRRLAGRATQYF
TRBJ2-5 | TRBV6-2/TRBV6-3 | CASSETRSGGETQYF
TRBJ1-2 | TRBV7-2 | CASSPSRDSYGYTF
TRBJ2-1 | TRBV30 | CAWGPGQGRWNEQFF
TRBJ2-5 | TRBV2 | CASSQNQRETQYF
TRBJ1-1 | TRBV2 | CASRGQGMGEAFF
TRBJ1-5 | TRBV19 | CASRTGEFGNQPQHF
TRBJ2-1 | TRBV30 | CAWSSTVGTEQFF
TRBJ2-7 | TRBV6-5 | CASSYPGTYEQYF
TRBJ2-1 | TRBV6-1 | CASSDKTESYNEQFF
TRBJ2-6 | TRBV2 | CASSGQGSGANVLTF
TRBJ1-5 | TRBV10-2 | CASSEIRGGSQPQHF
TRBJ2-3 | TRBV5-1 | CASSTEVAGGTDTQYF
TRBJ1-2 | TRBV25-1 | CASSADSPGYLNGYTF
TRBJ1-6 | TRBV5-4 | CASSLTGYNSPLHF
TRBJ2-7 | TRBV18 | CASSLGQGAYEQYF
TRBJ2-7 | TRBV15 | CATRTSAYREQYF
TRBJ1-2 | TRBV4-1 | CASSQELDSLYGYTF
TRBJ1-1 | TRBV27 | CASSYRQGTEAFF
TRBJ2-5 | TRBV5-4 | CASSLRGAETQYF
TRBJ2-3 | TRBV7-3 | CASSLGRGSTDTQYF
TRBJ1-5 | TRBV6-5 | CASSSYGQGDQPQHF
TRBJ2-3 | TRBV9 | CASSPRGAGGPTDTQYF
TRBJ2-7 | TRBV9 | CASSAKPLAGGTYEQYF
TRBJ2-2 | TRBV29-1 | CSVVGTVNTGELFF
TRBJ2-1 | TRBV3-1/TRBV3-2 | CASSPRRDNEQFF